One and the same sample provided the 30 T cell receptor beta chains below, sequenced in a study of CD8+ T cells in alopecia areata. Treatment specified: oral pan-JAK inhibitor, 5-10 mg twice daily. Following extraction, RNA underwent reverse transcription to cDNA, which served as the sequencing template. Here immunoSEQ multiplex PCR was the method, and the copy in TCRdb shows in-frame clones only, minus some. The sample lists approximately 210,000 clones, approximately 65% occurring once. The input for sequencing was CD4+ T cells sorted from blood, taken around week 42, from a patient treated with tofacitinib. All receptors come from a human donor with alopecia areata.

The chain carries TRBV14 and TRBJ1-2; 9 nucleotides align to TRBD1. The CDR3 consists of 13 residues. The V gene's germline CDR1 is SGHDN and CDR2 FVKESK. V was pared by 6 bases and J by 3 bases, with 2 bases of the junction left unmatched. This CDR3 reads CASSRDRDYGYTF. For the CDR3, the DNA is TGTGCCAGCAGTCGGGACAGGGACTATGGCTACACCTTC.

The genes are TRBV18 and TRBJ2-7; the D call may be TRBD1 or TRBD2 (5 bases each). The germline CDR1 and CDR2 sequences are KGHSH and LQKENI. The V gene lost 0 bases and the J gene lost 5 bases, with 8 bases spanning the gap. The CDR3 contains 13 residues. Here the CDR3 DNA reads TGTGCCAGCTCACCACCGATGGGGGACGAGCAGTACTTC. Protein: CASSPPMGDEQYF.

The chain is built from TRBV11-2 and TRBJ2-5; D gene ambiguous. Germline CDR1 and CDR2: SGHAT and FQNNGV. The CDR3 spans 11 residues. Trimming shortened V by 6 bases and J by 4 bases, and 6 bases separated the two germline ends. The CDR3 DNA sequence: TGTGCCAGCAGACTCATAGAGACCCAGTACTTC. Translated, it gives CASRLIETQYF.

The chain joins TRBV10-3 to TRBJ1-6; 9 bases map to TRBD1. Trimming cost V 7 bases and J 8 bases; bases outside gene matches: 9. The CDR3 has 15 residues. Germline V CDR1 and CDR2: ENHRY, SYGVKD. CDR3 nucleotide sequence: TGTGCCATCACTCACGACAGGGGGGGTGATTCACCCCTCCACTTT. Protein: CAITHDRGGDSPLHF.

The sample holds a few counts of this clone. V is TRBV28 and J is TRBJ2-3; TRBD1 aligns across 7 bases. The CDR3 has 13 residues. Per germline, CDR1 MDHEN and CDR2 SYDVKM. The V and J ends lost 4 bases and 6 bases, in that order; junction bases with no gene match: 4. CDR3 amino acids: CASSSPQGDTQYF. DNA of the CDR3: TGTGCCAGCAGTTCCCCACAGGGGGATACGCAGTATTTT. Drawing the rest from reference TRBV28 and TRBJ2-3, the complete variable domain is DVKVTQSSRYLVKRTGEKVFLECVQDMDHENMFWYRQDPGLGLRLIYFSYDVKMKEKGDIPEGYSVSREKKERFSLILESASTNQTSMYLCASSSPQGDTQYFGPGTRLTVL.

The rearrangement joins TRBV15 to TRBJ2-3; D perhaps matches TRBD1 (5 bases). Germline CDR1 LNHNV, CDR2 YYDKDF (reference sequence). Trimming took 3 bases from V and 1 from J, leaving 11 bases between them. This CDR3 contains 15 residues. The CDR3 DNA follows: TGTGCCACCAGCAGGCGACAGTCAGGCACAGATACGCAGTATTTT. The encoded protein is CATSRRQSGTDTQYF.

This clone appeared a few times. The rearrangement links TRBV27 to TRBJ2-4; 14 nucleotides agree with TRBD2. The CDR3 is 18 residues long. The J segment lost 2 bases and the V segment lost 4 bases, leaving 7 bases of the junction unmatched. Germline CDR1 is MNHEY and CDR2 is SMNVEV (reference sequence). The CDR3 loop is CASSSSGLAGETKNIQYF. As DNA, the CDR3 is TGTGCCAGCAGTTCGTCGGGACTAGCGGGGGAAACCAAAAACATTCAGTACTTC.

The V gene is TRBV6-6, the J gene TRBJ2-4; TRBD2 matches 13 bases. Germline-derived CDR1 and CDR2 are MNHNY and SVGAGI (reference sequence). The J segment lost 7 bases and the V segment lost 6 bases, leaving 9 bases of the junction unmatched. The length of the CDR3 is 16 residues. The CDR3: CASRATSGGANNIQYF. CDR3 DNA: TGTGCCAGCAGAGCAACTAGCGGGGGGGCAAATAACATTCAGTACTTC.

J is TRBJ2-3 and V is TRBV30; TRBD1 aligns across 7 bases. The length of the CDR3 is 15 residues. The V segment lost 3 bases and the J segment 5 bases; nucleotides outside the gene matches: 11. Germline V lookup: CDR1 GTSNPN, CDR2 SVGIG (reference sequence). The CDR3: CAWSPGTALGDTQYF. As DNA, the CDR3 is TGTGCCTGGAGCCCCGGGACAGCCTTGGGAGATACGCAGTATTTT.

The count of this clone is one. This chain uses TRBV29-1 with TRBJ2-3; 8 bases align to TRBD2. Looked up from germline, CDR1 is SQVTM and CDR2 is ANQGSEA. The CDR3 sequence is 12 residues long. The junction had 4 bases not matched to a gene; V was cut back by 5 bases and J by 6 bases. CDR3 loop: CSVRGGLDTQYF. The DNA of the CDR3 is TGCAGCGTTCGCGGGGGGTTGGATACGCAGTATTTT.

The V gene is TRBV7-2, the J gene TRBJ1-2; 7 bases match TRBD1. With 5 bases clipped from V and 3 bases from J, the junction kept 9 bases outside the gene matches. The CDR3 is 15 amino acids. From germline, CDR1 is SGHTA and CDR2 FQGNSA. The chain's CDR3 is CASSLTTGKDYGYTF. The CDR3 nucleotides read TGTGCCAGCAGCCTAACGACAGGGAAGGACTATGGCTACACCTTC.

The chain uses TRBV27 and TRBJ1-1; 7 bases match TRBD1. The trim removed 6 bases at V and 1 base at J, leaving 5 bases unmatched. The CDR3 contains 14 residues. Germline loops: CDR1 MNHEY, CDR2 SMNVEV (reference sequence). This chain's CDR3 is CASSKGQTNTEAFF. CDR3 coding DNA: TGTGCCAGCAGCAAGGGACAGACGAACACTGAAGCTTTCTTT.

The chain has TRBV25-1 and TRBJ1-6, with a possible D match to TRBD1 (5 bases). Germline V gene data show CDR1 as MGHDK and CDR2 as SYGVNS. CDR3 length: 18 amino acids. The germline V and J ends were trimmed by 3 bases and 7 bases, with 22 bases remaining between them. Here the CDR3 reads CASSDPNGRGLGNSPLHF. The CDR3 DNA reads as TGTGCCAGCAGTGACCCCAATGGGAGGGGCCTGGGGAATTCACCCCTCCACTTT.

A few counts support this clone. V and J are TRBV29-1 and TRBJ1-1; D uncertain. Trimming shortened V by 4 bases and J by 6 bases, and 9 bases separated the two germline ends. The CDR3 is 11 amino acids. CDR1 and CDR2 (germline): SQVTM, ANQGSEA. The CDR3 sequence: CSVVVVPEAFF. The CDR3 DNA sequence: TGCAGCGTTGTAGTGGTTCCTGAAGCTTTCTTT.

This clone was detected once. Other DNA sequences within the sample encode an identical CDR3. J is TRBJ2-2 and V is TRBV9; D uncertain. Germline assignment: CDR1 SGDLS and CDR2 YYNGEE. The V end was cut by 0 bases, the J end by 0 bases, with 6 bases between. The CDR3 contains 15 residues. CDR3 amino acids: CASSVEAANTGELFF. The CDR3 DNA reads TGTGCCAGCAGCGTAGAGGCCGCGAACACCGGGGAGCTGTTTTTT.

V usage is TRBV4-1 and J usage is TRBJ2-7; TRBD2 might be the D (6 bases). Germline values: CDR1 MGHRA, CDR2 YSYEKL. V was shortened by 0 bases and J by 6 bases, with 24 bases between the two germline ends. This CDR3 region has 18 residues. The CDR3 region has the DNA TGCGCCAGCAGCCAAGATAATCCTGCTGGATTAGGAGGGCTCGAGCAGTACTTC. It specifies CASSQDNPAGLGGLEQYF.

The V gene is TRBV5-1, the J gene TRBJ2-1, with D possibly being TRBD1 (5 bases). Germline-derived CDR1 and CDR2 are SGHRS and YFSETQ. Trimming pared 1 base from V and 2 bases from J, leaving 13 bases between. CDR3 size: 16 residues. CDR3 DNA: TGCGCCAGCAGCTTGCAGGGTACCGCAACCTACAATGAGCAGTTCTTC. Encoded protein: CASSLQGTATYNEQFF.

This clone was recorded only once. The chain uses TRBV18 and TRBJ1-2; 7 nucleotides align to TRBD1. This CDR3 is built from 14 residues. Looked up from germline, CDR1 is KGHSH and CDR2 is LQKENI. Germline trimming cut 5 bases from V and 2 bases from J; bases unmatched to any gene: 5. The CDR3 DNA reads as TGTGCCAGCTCATCCCAACAGGGGAACTATGGCTACACCTTC. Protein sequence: CASSSQQGNYGYTF. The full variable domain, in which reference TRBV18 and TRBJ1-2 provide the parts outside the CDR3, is NAGVMQNPRHLVRRRGQEARLRCSPMKGHSHVYWYRQLPEEGLKFMVYLQKENIIDESGMPKERFSAEFPKEGPSILRIQQVVRGDSAAYFCASSSQQGNYGYTFGSGTRLTVV.

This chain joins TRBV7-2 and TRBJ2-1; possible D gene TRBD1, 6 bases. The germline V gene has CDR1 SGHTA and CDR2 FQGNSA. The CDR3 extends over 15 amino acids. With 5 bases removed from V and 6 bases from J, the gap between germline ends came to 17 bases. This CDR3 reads CASSPRGRGPNEQFF. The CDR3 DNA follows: TGTGCCAGCAGCCCCCGGGGCAGGGGACCCAATGAGCAGTTCTTC.

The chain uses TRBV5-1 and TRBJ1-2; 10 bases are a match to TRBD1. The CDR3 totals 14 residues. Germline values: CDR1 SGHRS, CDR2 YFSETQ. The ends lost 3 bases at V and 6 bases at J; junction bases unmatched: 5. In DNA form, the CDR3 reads TGCGCCAGCAGCTCCGCCGGGACAGGGGATGGCTACACCTTC. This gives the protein CASSSAGTGDGYTF.

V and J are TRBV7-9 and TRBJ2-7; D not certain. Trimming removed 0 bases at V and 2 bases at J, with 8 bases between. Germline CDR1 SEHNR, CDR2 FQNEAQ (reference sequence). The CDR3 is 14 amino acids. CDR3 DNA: TGTGCCAGCAGCTTAGCCTACGGTACCTACGAGCAGTACTTC. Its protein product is CASSLAYGTYEQYF.

CDR3 residues: CASSLQSQETQYF. DNA of the CDR3: TGTGCCAGCAGCCTTCAGAGCCAAGAGACCCAGTACTTC. The chain joins TRBV7-2 to TRBJ2-5; D not certain. Trimming removed 5 bases from V and 1 base from J, with 8 bases in between. The germline gives CDR1 SGHTA, CDR2 FQGNSA. This CDR3 region has 13 residues.

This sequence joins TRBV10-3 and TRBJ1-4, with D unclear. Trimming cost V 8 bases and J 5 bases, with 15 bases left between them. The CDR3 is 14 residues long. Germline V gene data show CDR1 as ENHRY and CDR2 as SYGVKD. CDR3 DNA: TGTGCCATCTCTGAGAGGACGGGGAATGAAAAACTGTTTTTT. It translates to CAISERTGNEKLFF.

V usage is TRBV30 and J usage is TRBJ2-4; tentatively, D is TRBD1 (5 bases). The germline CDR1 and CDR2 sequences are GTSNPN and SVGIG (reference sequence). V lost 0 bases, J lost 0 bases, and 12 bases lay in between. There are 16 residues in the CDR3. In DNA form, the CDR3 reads TGTGCCTGGAGTGTACTTTCAGGGTCAGCCAAAAACATTCAGTACTTC. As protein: CAWSVLSGSAKNIQYF.

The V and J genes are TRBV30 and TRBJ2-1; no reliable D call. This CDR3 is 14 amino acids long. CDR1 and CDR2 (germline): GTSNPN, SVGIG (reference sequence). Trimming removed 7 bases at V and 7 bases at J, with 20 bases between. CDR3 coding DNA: TGTGCCTTAACCAATAATACCTTAACTAATGAGCAGTTCTTC. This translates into CALTNNTLTNEQFF. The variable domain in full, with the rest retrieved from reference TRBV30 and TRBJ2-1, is SQTIHQWPATLVQPVGSPLSLECTVEGTSNPNLYWYRQAAGRGLQLLFYSVGIGQISSEVPQNLSASRPQDRQFILSSKKLLLSDSGFYLCALTNNTLTNEQFFGPGTRLTVL.

The CDR3 sequence is CASSAPHEDGYTF. The CDR3 nucleotides are TGTGCCAGCAGTGCTCCCCACGAGGATGGCTACACCTTC. The chain is built from TRBV2 and TRBJ1-2; no firm D call. This CDR3 comprises 13 residues. In germline, CDR1 is SNHLY, CDR2 FYNNEI. Trimming removed 4 bases from V and 6 bases from J, with 12 bases in between.

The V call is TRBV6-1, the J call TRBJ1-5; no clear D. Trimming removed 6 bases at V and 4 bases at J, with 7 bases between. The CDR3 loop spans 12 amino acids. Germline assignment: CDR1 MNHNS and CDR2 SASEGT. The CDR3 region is CASRARNQPQHF. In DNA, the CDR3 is TGTGCCAGCAGGGCGCGTAATCAGCCCCAGCATTTT.

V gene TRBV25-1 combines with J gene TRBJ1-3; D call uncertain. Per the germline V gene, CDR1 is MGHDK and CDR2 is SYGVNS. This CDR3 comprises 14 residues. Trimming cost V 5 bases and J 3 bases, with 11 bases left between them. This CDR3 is CASSRNSIGNTIYF. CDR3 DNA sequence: TGTGCCAGCAGTAGGAATAGTATTGGAAACACCATATATTTT.

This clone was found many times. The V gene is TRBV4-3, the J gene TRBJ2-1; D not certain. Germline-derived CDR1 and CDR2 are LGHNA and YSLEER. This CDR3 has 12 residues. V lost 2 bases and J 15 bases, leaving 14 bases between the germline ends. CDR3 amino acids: CASSQQGGRRFF. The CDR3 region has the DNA TGCGCCAGCAGCCAACAAGGTGGCAGGAGGTTCTTC.

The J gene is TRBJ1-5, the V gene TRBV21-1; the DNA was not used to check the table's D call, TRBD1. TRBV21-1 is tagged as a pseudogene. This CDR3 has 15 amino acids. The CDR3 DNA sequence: TGTGCCAGCAGCAAAGGGCCAGGGATTGGGCAGCCCCAGCATTTT. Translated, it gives CASSKGPGIGQPQHF.